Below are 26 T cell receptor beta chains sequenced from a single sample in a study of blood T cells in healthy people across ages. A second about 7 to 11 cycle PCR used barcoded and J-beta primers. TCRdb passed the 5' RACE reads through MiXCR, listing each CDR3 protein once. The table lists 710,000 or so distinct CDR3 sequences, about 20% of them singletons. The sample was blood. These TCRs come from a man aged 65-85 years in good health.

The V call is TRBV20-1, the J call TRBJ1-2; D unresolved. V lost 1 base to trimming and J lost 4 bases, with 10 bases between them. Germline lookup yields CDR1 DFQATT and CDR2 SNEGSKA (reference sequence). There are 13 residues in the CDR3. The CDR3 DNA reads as TGCAGTGCTAGAGTGGACGGTACCTATGGCTACACCTTC. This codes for CSARVDGTYGYTF.

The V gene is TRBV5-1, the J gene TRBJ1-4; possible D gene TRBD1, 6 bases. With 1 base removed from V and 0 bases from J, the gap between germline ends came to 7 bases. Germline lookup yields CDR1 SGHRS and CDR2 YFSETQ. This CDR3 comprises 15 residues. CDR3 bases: TGCGCCAGCAGCTTGAGGGGGACAACTAATGAAAAACTGTTTTTT. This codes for CASSLRGTTNEKLFF.

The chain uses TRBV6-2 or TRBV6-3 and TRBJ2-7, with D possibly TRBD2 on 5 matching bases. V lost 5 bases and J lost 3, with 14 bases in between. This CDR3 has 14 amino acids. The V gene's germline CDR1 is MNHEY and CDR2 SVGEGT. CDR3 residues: CASSQDWINYEQYV. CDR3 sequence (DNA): TGTGCCAGCAGTCAGGACTGGATTAACTACGAGCAGTACGTC.

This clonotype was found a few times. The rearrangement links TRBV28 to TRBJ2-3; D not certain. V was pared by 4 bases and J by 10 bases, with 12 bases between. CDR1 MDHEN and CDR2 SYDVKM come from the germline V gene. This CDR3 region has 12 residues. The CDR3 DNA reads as TGTGCCAGCAGTTGGCGGCAGATTTCGCAGTATTTT. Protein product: CASSWRQISQYF.

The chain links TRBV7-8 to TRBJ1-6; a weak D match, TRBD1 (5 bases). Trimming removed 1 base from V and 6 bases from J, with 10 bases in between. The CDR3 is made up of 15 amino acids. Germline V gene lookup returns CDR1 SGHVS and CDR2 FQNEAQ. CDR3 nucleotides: TGTGCCAGCAGCTTAGTTGGGGCGGCTAATTCACCCCTCCACTTT. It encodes CASSLVGAANSPLHF.

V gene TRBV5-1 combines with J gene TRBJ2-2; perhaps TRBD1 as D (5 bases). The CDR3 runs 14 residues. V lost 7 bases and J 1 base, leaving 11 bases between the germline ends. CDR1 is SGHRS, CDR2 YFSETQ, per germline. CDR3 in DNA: TGCGCCAGCCTACCTACAGGGAACACCGGGGAGCTGTTTTTT. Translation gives CASLPTGNTGELFF.

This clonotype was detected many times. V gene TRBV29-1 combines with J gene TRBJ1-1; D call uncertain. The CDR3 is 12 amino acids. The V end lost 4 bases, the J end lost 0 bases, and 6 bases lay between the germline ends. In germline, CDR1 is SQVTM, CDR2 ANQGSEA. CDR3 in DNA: TGCAGCGTTGGCACTTTGAACACTGAAGCTTTCTTT. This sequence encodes CSVGTLNTEAFF.

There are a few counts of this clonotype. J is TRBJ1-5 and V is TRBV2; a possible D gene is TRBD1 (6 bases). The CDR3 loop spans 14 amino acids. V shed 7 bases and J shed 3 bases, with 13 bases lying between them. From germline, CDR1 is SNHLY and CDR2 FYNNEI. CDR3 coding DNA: TGTGCCAGCAAGGACGGACAGTACAATCAGCCCCAGCATTTT. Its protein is CASKDGQYNQPQHF.

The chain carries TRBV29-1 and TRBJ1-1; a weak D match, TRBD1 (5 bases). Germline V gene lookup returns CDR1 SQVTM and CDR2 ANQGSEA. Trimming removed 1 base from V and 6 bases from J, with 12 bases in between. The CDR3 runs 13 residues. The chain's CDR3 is CSVEVGGGSEAFF. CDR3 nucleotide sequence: TGCAGCGTTGAAGTCGGTGGGGGATCTGAAGCTTTCTTT.

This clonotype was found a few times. Here the CDR3 reads CASSLGTLQTYGYTF. DNA for the CDR3: TGTGCCAGCAGCTTAGGCACCCTCCAAACCTATGGCTACACCTTC. This sequence joins TRBV7-9 and TRBJ1-2; no definite D call. The CDR3 is made up of 15 amino acids. Germline V lookup: CDR1 SEHNR, CDR2 FQNEAQ (reference sequence). V lost 1 base, J lost 4 bases, and 13 bases lay in between.

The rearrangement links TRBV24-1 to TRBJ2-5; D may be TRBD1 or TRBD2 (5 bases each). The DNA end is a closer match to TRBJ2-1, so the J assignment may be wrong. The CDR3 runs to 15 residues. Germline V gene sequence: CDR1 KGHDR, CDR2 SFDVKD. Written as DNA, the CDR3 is TGTGCCACCAGTGACCCCGGGGCGAGAGGTAATGAGCAGTTCTTC. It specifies CATSDPGARGNEQFF.

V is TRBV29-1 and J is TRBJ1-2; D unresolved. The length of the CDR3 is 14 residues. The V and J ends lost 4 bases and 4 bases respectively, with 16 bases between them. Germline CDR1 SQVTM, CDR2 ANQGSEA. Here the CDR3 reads CSVVERGRSYGYTF. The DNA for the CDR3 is TGCAGCGTTGTGGAACGGGGTCGGTCCTATGGCTACACCTTC.

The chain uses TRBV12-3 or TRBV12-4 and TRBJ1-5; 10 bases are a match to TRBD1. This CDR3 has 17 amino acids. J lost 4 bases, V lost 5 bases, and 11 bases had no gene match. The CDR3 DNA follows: TGTGCCAGCAGTGGGGCTCTTCCGGGACAGGGGAATCAGCCCCAGCATTTT. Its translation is CASSGALPGQGNQPQHF.

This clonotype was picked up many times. CDR3 sequence: CASNLGVGGTEAFF. CDR3 in DNA: TGTGCCAGCAACCTGGGGGTCGGGGGCACTGAAGCTTTCTTT. This sequence joins TRBV5-6 and TRBJ1-1, with D possibly matching TRBD1 (5 bases). Germline V gene sequence: CDR1 SGHDT, CDR2 YYEEEE. V lost 6 bases and J 4 bases, leaving 16 bases between the germline ends. CDR3 length: 14 amino acids.

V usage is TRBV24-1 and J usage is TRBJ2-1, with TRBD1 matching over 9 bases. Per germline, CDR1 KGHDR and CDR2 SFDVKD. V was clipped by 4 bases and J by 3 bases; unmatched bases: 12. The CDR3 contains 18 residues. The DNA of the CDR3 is TGTGCCACCAGTGACCCAAACCCGGGACAGGGTTTCTACAATGAGCAGTTCTTC. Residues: CATSDPNPGQGFYNEQFF.

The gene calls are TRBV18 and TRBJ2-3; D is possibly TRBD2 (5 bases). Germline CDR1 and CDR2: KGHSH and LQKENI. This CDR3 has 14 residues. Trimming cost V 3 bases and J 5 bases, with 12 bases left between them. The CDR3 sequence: CASSPSGIVDTQYF. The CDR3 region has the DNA TGTGCCAGCTCACCTTCCGGGATCGTAGATACGCAGTATTTT.

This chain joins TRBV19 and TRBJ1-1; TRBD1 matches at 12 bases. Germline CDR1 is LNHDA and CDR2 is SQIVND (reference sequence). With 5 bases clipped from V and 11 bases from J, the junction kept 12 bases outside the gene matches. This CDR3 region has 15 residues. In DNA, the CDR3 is TGTGCCAGTAGTCCGTCCGGGACAGGGGGCCTAAAGGCTTTCTTT. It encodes CASSPSGTGGLKAFF.

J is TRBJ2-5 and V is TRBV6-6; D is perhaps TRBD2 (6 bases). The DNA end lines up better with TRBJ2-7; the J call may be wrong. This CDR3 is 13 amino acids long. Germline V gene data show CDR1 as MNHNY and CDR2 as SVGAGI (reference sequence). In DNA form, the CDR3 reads TGTGCCAGCAGTTATCAACTAGCTGGCGAGCAGTACGTC. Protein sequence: CASSYQLAGEQYV.

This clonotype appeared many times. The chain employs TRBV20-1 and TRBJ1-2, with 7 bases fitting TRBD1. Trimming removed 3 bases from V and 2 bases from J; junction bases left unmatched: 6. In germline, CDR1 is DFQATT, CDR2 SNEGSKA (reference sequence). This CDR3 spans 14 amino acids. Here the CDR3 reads CSASFPGQNYGYTF. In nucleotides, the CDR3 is TGCAGTGCTAGTTTCCCGGGACAGAACTATGGCTACACCTTC.

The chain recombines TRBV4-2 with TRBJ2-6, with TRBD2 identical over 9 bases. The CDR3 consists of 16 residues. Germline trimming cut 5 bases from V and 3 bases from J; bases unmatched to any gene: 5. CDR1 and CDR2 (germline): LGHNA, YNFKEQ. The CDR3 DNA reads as TGTGCCAGCAGCTCCGGGACTAGCTTTGGGGCCAACGTCCTGACTTTC. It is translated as CASSSGTSFGANVLTF.

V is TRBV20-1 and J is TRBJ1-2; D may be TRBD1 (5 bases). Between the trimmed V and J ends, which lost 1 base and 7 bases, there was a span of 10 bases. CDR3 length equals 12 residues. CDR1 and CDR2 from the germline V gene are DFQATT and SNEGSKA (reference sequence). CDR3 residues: CSARAGSAGYTF. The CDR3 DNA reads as TGCAGTGCTAGAGCAGGGAGCGCTGGCTACACCTTC.

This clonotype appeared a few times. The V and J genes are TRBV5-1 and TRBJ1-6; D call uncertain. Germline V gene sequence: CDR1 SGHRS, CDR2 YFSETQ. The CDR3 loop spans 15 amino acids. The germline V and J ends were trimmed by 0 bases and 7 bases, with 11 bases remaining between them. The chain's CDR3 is CASSLELLGNSPLHF. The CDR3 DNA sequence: TGCGCCAGCAGCTTGGAGTTACTGGGGAATTCACCCCTCCACTTT.

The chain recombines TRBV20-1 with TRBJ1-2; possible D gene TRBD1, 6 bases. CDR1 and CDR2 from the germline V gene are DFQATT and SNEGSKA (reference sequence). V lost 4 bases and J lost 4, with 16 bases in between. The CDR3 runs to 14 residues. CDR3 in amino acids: CSAMLGGAAYGYTF. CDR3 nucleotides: TGCAGTGCTATGCTCGGGGGGGCCGCCTATGGCTACACCTTC.

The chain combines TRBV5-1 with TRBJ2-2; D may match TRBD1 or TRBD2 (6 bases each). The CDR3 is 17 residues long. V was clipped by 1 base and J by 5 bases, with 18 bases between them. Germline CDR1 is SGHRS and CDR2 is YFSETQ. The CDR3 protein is CASSLSGAVVGTGELFF. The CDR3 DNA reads TGCGCCAGCAGCTTGTCGGGGGCCGTCGTCGGGACCGGGGAGCTGTTTTTT.

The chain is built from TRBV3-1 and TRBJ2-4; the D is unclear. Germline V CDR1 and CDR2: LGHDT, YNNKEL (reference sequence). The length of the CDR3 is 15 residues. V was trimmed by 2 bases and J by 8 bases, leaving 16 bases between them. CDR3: CASSQWSLRLDIQYF. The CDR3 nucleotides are TGTGCCAGCAGCCAATGGTCTCTTAGGCTCGACATTCAGTACTTC.

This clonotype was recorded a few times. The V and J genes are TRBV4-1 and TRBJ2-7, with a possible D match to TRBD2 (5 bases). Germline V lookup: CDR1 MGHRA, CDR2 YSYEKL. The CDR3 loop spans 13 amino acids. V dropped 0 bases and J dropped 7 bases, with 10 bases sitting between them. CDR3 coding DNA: TGCGCCAGCAGCCAAGATACGGGAAGGGAGCAGTACTTC. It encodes CASSQDTGREQYF.